The TCR beta chain described here comes from a study of blood T cell repertoires in COVID-19. In the study overall: COVID-19 samples from acute and convalescent phases originated in the United States, Italy and Spain.

In the original analysis: The authors estimated nucleated cell counts from reference gene primer amplification. Only in-frame clones appear in the TCRdb table, and some are missing; sequencing was by immunoSEQ multiplex PCR. V, J and clone size derive from that table, while D and trimming were established from the DNA sequence. This sample has approximately 260,000 clones, with approximately 84% found just once. There are 14 residues in the CDR3. V lost 4 bases to trimming and J lost 5 bases; unmatched junction nucleotides: 3. Germline CDR1 and CDR2: MNHEY and SVGEGT. The TCR originated in a human donor in a cohort sampled during active COVID-19. The sequencing sample was made of peripheral blood. The gene calls are TRBV6-2 or TRBV6-3 and TRBJ2-5, with 11 bases lining up with TRBD1. This CDR3 reads CASSWTGGVETQYF. The CDR3 nucleotides are TGTGCCAGCAGTTGGACAGGGGGCGTCGAGACCCAGTACTTC.